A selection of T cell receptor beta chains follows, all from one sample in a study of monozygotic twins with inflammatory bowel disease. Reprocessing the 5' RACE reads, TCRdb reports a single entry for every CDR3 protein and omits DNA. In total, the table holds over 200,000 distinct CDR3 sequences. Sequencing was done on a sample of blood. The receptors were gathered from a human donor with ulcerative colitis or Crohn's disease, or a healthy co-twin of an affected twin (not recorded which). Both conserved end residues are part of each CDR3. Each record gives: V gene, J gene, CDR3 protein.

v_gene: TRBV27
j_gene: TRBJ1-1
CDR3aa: CASSGNSAEAFF

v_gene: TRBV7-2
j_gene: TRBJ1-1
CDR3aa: CASSTQDGIQAFF

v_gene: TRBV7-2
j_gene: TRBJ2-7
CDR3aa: CASSLGPEPSSYEQYF

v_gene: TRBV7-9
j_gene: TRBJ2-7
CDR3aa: CASSLGGDRVKQYF

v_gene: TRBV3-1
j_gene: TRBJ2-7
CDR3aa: CASSQDPDRLLLEQYF

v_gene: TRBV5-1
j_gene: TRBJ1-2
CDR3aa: CASSLETAYYGYTF

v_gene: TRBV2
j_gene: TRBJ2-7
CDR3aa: CASLPMAVGSNEQYF

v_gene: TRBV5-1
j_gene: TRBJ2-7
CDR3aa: CASSLETGFYEQYF

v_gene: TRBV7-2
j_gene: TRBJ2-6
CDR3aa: CASSFYRVYGANVLTF

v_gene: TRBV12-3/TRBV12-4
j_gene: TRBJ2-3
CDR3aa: CASSYGGAHHVPQYF

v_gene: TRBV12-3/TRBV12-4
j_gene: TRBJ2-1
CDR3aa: CASKPRLNEQFF

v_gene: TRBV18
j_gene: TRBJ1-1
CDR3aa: CASSSETGLIHTEAFF

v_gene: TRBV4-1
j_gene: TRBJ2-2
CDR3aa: CASNSGHPNTGELFF

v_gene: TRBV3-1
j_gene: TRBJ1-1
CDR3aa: CASSSLKGVRAFF

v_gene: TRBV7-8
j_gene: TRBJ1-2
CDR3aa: CASSLVEVNYGYTF

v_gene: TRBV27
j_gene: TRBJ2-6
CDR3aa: CASSFVTGSGANVLTF

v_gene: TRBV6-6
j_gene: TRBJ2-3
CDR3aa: CASSYLSRGDTQYF

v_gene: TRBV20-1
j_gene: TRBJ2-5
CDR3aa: CSARGRGQVETQYF

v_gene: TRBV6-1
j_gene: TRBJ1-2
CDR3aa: CASSASGQGYGYTF

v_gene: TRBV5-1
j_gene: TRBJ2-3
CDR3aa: CASSSSPTRGNADTQYF

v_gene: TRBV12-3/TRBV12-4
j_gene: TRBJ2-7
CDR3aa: CASSLSATGVYEQYF

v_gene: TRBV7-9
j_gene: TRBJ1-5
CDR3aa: CASSLARPSSNQPQHF

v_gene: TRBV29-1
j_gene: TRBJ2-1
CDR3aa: CSVGGGKGDYNEQFF

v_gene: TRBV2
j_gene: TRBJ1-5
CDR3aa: CASTREGAGNQPQHF

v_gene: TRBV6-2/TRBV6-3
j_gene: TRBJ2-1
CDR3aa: CASRLTSGGVNEQFF

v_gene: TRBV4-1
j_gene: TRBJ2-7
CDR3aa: CASSRGLAEQYF